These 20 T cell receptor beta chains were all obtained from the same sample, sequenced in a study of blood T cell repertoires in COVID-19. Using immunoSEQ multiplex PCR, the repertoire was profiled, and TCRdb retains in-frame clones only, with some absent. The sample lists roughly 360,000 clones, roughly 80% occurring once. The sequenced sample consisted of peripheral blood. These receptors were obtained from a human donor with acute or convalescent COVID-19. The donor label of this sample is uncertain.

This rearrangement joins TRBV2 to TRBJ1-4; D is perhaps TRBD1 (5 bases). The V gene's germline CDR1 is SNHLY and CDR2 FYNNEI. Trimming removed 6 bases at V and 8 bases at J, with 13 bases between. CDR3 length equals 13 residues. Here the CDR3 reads CASRGDSDEKLFF. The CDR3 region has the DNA TGTGCCAGCAGGGGGGACTCGGACGAAAAACTGTTTTTT. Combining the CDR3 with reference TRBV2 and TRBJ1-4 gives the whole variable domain EPEVTQTPSHQVTQMGQEVILRCVPISNHLYFYWYRQILGQKVEFLVSFYNNEISEKSEIFDDQFSVERPDGSNFTLKIRSTKLEDSAMYFCASRGDSDEKLFFGSGTQLSVL.

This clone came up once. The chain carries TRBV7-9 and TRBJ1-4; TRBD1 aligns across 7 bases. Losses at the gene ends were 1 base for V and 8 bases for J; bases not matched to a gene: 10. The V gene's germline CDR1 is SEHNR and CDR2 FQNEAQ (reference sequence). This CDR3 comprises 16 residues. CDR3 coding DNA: TGTGCCAGCAGCTTAGTCAAGGGACAGTCGACCGAAAAACTGTTTTTT. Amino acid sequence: CASSLVKGQSTEKLFF. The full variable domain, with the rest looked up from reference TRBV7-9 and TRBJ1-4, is DTGVSQNPRHKITKRGQNVTFRCDPISEHNRLYWYRQTLGQGPEFLTYFQNEAQLEKSRLLSDRFSAERPKGSFSTLEIQRTEQGDSAMYLCASSLVKGQSTEKLFFGSGTQLSVL.

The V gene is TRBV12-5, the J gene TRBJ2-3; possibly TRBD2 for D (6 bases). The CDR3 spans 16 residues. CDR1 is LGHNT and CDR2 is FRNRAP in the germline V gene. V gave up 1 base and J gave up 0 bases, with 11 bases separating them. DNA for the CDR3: TGTGCTAGTGGTTTGGGGGGGACTCCTAGCACAGATACGCAGTATTTT. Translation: CASGLGGTPSTDTQYF.

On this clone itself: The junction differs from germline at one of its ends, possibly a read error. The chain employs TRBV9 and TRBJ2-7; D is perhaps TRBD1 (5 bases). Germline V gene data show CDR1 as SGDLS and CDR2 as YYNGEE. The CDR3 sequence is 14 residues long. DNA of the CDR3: TGTGCCAGCAGCGTAGAACAGGTATCCTCCGAGCAGTACTTC. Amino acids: CASSVEQVSSEQYF.

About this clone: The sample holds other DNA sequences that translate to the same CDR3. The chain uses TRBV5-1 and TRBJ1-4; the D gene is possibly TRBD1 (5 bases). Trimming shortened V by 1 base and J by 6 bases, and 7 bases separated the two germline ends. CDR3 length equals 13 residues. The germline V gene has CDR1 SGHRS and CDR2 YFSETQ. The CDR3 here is CASSLPGDEKLFF. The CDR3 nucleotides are TGCGCCAGCAGCTTGCCGGGGGATGAAAAACTGTTTTTT.

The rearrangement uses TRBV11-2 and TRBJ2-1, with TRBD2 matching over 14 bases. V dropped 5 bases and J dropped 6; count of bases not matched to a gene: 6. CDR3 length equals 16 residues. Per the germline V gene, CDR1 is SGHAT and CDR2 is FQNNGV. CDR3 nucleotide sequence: TGTGCCAGCAGCCCTAGGACTAGCGGGGGGTCCAATGAGCAGTTCTTC. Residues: CASSPRTSGGSNEQFF.

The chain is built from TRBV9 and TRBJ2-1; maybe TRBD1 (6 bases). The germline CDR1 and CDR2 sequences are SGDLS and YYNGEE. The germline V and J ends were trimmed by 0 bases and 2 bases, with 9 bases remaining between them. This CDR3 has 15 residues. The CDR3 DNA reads TGTGCCAGCAGCGTAGCCCAGGGGCCCTACAATGAGCAGTTCTTC. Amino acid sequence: CASSVAQGPYNEQFF. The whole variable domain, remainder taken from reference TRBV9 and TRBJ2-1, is DSGVTQTPKHLITATGQRVTLRCSPRSGDLSVYWYQQSLDQGLQFLIQYYNGEERAKGNILERFSAQQFPDLHSELNLSSLELGDSALYFCASSVAQGPYNEQFFGPGTRLTVL.

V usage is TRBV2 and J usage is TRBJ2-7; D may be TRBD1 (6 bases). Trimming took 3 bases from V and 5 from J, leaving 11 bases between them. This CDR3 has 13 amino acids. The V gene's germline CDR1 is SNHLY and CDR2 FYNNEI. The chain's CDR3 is CASSEDSGNEQYF. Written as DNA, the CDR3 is TGTGCCAGCAGTGAGGACAGCGGAAACGAGCAGTACTTC.

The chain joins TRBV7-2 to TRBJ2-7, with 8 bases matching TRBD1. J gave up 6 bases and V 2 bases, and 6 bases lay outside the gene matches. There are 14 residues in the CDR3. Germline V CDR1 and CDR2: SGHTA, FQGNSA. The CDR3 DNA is TGTGCCAGCAGCTTAACGACAGGGGTCCGCGAGCAGTACTTC. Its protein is CASSLTTGVREQYF.

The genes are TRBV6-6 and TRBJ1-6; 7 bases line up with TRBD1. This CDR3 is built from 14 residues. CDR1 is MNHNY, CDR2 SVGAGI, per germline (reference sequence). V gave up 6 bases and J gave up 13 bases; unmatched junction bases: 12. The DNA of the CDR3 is TGTGCCAGCAGAAACCGGGACAGCGTGATGCCCCTCCACTTT. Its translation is CASRNRDSVMPLHF.

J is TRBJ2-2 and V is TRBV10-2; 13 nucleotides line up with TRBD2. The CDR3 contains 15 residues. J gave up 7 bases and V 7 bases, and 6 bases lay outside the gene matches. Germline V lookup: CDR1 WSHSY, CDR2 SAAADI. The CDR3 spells CASKTSGGNSGELFF. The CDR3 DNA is TGCGCCAGCAAGACTAGCGGGGGGAATAGCGGGGAGCTGTTTTTT.

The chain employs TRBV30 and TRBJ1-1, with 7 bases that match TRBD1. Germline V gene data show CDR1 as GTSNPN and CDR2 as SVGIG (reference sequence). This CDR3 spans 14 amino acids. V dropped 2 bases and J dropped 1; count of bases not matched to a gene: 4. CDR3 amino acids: CAWSFRGRNTEAFF. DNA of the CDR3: TGTGCCTGGAGTTTTAGGGGGCGGAACACTGAAGCTTTCTTT.

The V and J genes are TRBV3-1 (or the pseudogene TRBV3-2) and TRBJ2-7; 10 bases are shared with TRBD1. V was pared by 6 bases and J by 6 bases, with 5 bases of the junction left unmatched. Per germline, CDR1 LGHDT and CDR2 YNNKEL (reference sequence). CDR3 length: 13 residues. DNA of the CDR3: TGTGCCAGCAGTCGACAGGGGGCGCGCGAGCAGTACTTC. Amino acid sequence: CASSRQGAREQYF.

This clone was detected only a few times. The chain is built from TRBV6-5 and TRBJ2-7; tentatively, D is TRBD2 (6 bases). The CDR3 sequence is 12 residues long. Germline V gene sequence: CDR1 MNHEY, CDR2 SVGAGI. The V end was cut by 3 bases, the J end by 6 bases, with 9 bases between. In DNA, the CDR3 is TGTGCCAGCAGTTATGTCGGGGGCGAGCAGTACTTC. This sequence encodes CASSYVGGEQYF.

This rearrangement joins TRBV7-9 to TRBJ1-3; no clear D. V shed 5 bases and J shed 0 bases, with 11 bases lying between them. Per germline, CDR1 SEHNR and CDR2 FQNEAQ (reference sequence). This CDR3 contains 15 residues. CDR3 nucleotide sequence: TGTGCCAGCAGCCATAGCGGTACCTCTGGAAACACCATATATTTT. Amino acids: CASSHSGTSGNTIYF. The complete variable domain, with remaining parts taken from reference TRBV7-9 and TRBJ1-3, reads DTGVSQNPRHKITKRGQNVTFRCDPISEHNRLYWYRQTLGQGPEFLTYFQNEAQLEKSRLLSDRFSAERPKGSFSTLEIQRTEQGDSAMYLCASSHSGTSGNTIYFGEGSWLTVV.

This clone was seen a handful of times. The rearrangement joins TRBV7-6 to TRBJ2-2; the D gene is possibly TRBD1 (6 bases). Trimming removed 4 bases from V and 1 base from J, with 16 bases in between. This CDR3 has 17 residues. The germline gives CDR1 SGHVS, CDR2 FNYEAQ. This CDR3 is CASSSELGTQNTGELFF. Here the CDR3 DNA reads TGTGCCAGCAGCTCGGAACTCGGGACACAGAACACCGGGGAGCTGTTTTTT.

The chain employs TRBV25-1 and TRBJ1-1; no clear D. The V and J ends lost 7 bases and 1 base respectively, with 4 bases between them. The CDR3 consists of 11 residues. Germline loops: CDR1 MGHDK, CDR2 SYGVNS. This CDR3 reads CASIENTEAFF. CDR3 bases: TGTGCCAGCATAGAGAACACTGAAGCTTTCTTT.

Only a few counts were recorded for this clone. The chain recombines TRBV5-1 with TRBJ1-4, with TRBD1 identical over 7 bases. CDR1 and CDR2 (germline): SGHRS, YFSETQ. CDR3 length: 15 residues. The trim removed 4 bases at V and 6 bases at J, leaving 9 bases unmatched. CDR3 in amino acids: CASSAEQGRDEKLFF. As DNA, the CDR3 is TGCGCCAGCAGCGCCGAACAGGGGCGGGATGAAAAACTGTTTTTT.

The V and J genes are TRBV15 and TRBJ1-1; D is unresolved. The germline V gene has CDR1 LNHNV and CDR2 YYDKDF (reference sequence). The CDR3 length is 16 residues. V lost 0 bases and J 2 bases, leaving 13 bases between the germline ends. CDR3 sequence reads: CATSRDRRGANTEAFF. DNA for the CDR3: TGTGCCACCAGCAGAGATAGACGGGGAGCAAACACTGAAGCTTTCTTT.

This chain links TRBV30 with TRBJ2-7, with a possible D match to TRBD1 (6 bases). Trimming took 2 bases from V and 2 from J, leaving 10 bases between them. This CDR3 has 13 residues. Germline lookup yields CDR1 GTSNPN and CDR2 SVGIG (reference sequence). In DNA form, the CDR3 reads TGTGCCTGGAGTAAACAGGGCCCCTACGAGCAGTACTTC. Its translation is CAWSKQGPYEQYF. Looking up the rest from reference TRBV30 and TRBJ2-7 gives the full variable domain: SQTIHQWPATLVQPVGSPLSLECTVEGTSNPNLYWYRQAAGRGLQLLFYSVGIGQISSEVPQNLSASRPQDRQFILSSKKLLLSDSGFYLCAWSKQGPYEQYFGPGTRLTVT.